This T cell receptor (beta chain) was captured by sequencing in a study of cytomegalovirus exposure and HLA in healthy donors. Looking at the study overall: According to later analysis, the same platform produced the roughly 120 validation and several hundred first-cohort repertoires.

Study conclusions and caveats: As confirmed in vitro, three CMV-associated chains were specific for CMV antigens. The TCR clusters that emerged in the first cohort tended, a later analysis found, to co-occur in the 95 to 150 validation repertoires.

As concerns this clone: Its antigen is as yet unknown.

The validation cohort, a group of 90 to 150 subjects, included the donors and was separate from the roughly 670-subject first cohort. Germline lookup yields CDR1 SEHNR and CDR2 FQNEAQ (reference sequence). The V end lost 2 bases, the J end lost 4 bases, and 18 bases lay between the germline ends. CDR3 size: 16 residues. Profiling relied on immunoSEQ multiplex PCR, and the TCRdb table lists in-frame clones only, not all of them. The top ten hold 3% to 3.5% of the sample, which has about 130,000 clones, roughly nine tenths seen once. Material for sequencing was PBMCs. This receptor was identified in a man younger than 45 in good health and CMV-seronegative. The V call is TRBV7-9, the J call TRBJ2-7, with a weak D call TRBD1 (6 bases). CDR3 sequence (DNA): TGTGCCAGCAGCTTAAATATTGGGGGCGGTAGGTACGAGCAGTACTTC. Translating it yields CASSLNIGGGRYEQYF. The full variable domain, in which reference TRBV7-9 and TRBJ2-7 provide the parts outside the CDR3, is DTGVSQNPRHKITKRGQNVTFRCDPISEHNRLYWYRQTLGQGPEFLTYFQNEAQLEKSRLLSDRFSAERPKGSFSTLEIQRTEQGDSAMYLCASSLNIGGGRYEQYFGPGTRLTVT.